Listed below are T cell receptor beta chains from one sample, sequenced in a study of CD8+CD57+ T cells in acquired aplastic anemia. TCRdb passed the reads through MiXCR, listing each CDR3 protein once. The data hold some 140,000 distinct CDR3 sequences, with about 40% observed a single time. The sequenced material came from sorted CD4+, CD8+, or CD8+CD57+ T cells (not recorded which) from PBMCs. The receptors were sampled from a human donor in good health, serving as a control. Both conserved end residues are trimmed from each CDR3. Fields, in order: J gene, D gene, V gene, CDR3 protein. D genes are given only for firm matches.

j_gene: TRBJ2-7; d_gene: -; v_gene: TRBV19; CDR3aa: ASSILGGTPIYEQY
j_gene: TRBJ1-2; d_gene: -; v_gene: TRBV27; CDR3aa: ASGSGMPYGYT
j_gene: TRBJ2-7; d_gene: TRBD2; v_gene: TRBV14; CDR3aa: ASSQRGLASGTYEQY
j_gene: TRBJ1-2; d_gene: -; v_gene: TRBV20-1; CDR3aa: SAPLGLKGYGYT
j_gene: TRBJ2-7; d_gene: -; v_gene: TRBV20-1; CDR3aa: SARSGGAGLYEQY
j_gene: TRBJ1-6; d_gene: TRBD1; v_gene: TRBV19; CDR3aa: ASRGQGVDSPLH
j_gene: TRBJ1-2; d_gene: -; v_gene: TRBV29-1; CDR3aa: SVDGRDPGGGYT
j_gene: TRBJ1-2; d_gene: -; v_gene: TRBV20-1; CDR3aa: SARDPGGNYGYT
j_gene: TRBJ1-2; d_gene: -; v_gene: TRBV20-1; CDR3aa: SAKGLGNYGYT
j_gene: TRBJ1-6; d_gene: -; v_gene: TRBV6-5; CDR3aa: ASSYSPGLPTLH
j_gene: TRBJ1-1; d_gene: -; v_gene: TRBV7-9; CDR3aa: ASKSGTGNTEAF
j_gene: TRBJ2-7; d_gene: -; v_gene: TRBV3-1; CDR3aa: ASSPGAGAPGEQY
j_gene: TRBJ1-2; d_gene: -; v_gene: TRBV20-1; CDR3aa: SARDTGTYGYT
j_gene: TRBJ2-6; d_gene: -; v_gene: TRBV2; CDR3aa: ASSGRGLLNLT
j_gene: TRBJ2-3; d_gene: -; v_gene: TRBV25-1; CDR3aa: ASRATARTDTQY
j_gene: TRBJ2-1; d_gene: TRBD2; v_gene: TRBV19; CDR3aa: ASSSIAGGPSGEQF
j_gene: TRBJ1-1; d_gene: -; v_gene: TRBV6-1; CDR3aa: ASRARVGNTEAF